What follows are 14 T cell receptor beta chains derived from one specimen sequenced in a study of cytomegalovirus exposure and HLA in healthy donors. 13 Jbeta primers and 60 Vbeta primers were used for the PCR. The table came from immunoSEQ multiplex PCR; TCRdb's copy has only in-frame clones and leaves some out. Of about 140,000 clones listed, around 75% are singletons. Sequencing input: PBMCs. These receptors were taken from a female donor in good health and CMV-seronegative.

In its sample, this clone was seen a few times. The genes are TRBV5-1 and TRBJ2-3, with a weak D call TRBD2 (6 bases). From germline, CDR1 is SGHRS and CDR2 YFSETQ. This CDR3 is 15 amino acids long. The V gene lost 4 bases and the J gene lost 2 bases, with 14 bases spanning the gap. The CDR3: CASSLDSGSTDTQYF. The CDR3 DNA reads TGCGCCAGCAGCCTGGATAGCGGATCCACAGATACGCAGTATTTT.

This chain uses TRBV9 with TRBJ1-2; 9 bases are shared with TRBD1. Trimming took 0 bases from V and 4 from J; bases not matched to a gene: 7. Germline CDR1 and CDR2: SGDLS and YYNGEE. CDR3 length: 16 residues. CDR3 sequence reads: CASSVGDRAPIYGYTF. The CDR3 DNA reads as TGTGCCAGCAGCGTAGGGGACAGGGCGCCCATCTATGGCTACACCTTC.

The chain employs TRBV7-9 and TRBJ2-7; TRBD1 matches 10 bases. The CDR3 is made up of 17 amino acids. V shed 6 bases, J shed 2 bases, and the junction held 13 bases outside the gene matches. CDR1 and CDR2 (germline): SEHNR, FQNEAQ (reference sequence). CDR3 residues: CASSTAGTGDPAYEQYF. CDR3 nucleotide sequence: TGTGCCAGCAGTACGGCCGGGACAGGGGATCCAGCCTACGAGCAGTACTTC.

The rearrangement links TRBV29-1 to TRBJ2-1, with 10 bases lining up with TRBD2. The CDR3 is 15 residues long. Germline values: CDR1 SQVTM, CDR2 ANQGSEA. V lost 3 bases and J lost 8; bases outside the gene matches: 10. The CDR3 region is CSVDRLAGVNDEQFF. CDR3 in DNA: TGCAGCGTTGATCGGCTAGCGGGGGTGAATGATGAGCAGTTCTTC.

The genes are TRBV29-1 and TRBJ2-7, with 9 bases matching TRBD2. With V trimmed by 2 bases and J by 3 bases, 11 bases remained unmatched. The CDR3 is 16 residues long. Germline CDR1 is SQVTM and CDR2 is ANQGSEA. This CDR3 reads CSVESTGLAGLYEQYF. Here the CDR3 DNA reads TGCAGCGTTGAATCGACAGGTCTAGCGGGGCTCTACGAGCAGTACTTC.

The chain joins TRBV30 to TRBJ2-7; D is uncertain. V was cut by 5 bases and J by 2 bases, with 13 bases left in between. Germline V gene sequence: CDR1 GTSNPN, CDR2 SVGIG (reference sequence). The CDR3 is 13 amino acids. The CDR3 protein is CAWERVPTYEQYF. CDR3 nucleotides: TGTGCCTGGGAACGAGTCCCCACCTACGAGCAGTACTTC.

The V call is TRBV27, the J call TRBJ2-7; 7 bases fit TRBD1. Per the germline V gene, CDR1 is MNHEY and CDR2 is SMNVEV (reference sequence). The CDR3 runs to 12 residues. V lost 4 bases and J lost 6; bases outside the gene matches: 3. For the CDR3, the DNA is TGTGCCAGCAGTTCACAGGGGCTCGAGCAGTACTTC. Translation: CASSSQGLEQYF.

The chain employs TRBV4-1 and TRBJ2-7, with 8 bases identical to TRBD2. Germline values: CDR1 MGHRA, CDR2 YSYEKL. V was pared by 3 bases and J by 3 bases, with 7 bases of the junction left unmatched. This CDR3 has 15 amino acids. The CDR3 DNA reads TGCGCCAGCAGCCACGCTCTAGCGGGTCTCTACGAGCAGTACTTC. Its translation: CASSHALAGLYEQYF.

In the case of this clone: One end of the junction varies from germline; a read error may be responsible. The V and J genes are TRBV6-5 and TRBJ1-1; unclear D gene. CDR1 MNHEY and CDR2 SVGAGI come from the germline V gene. The CDR3 is 12 residues long. The CDR3 spells CASSNSGSEAFF. The DNA of the CDR3 is TGTGCCAGCAGTAACTCCGGGAGTGAAGCTTTCTTT.

V gene TRBV7-6 combines with J gene TRBJ1-1; TRBD1 might be the D (5 bases). The germline CDR1 and CDR2 sequences are SGHVS and FNYEAQ. The V end lost 8 bases, the J end lost 5 bases, and 15 bases lay between the germline ends. The CDR3 spans 13 residues. The CDR3: CASRPTEGTEAFF. The CDR3 DNA reads as TGTGCCAGCCGGCCGACGGAGGGGACTGAAGCTTTCTTT.

This clone has a single count. The chain employs TRBV18 and TRBJ2-1; the match to TRBD2 covers 14 bases. Germline-derived CDR1 and CDR2 are KGHSH and LQKENI. J lost 13 bases, V lost 5 bases, and 10 bases had no gene match. This CDR3 spans 15 amino acids. The CDR3 loop reads CASSSGGTSGGFQFF. The CDR3 DNA reads as TGTGCCAGCTCATCGGGGGGGACTAGCGGGGGTTTCCAGTTCTTC.

Here the CDR3 reads CASSFQGDFYGYTF. The CDR3 DNA reads TGTGCCAGCAGCTTTCAGGGGGATTTCTATGGCTACACCTTC. The genes are TRBV7-9 and TRBJ1-2, with 7 bases lining up with TRBD1. This CDR3 has 14 residues. V lost 3 bases and J lost 4; bases outside the gene matches: 5. Germline CDR1 is SEHNR and CDR2 is FQNEAQ (reference sequence).

The J gene is TRBJ1-4, the V gene TRBV5-1; D perhaps matches TRBD1 (6 bases). This CDR3 has 13 residues. Trimming took off 4 bases at V and 13 bases at J, with 17 bases between the two ends. Germline CDR1 reads SGHRS; CDR2 reads YFSETQ. This chain's CDR3 is CASSPNPGAGLFF. CDR3 DNA sequence: TGCGCCAGCAGCCCGAACCCAGGGGCGGGACTGTTTTTT.

This chain connects TRBV2 to TRBJ1-1, with TRBD1 identical over 8 bases. Germline V gene data show CDR1 as SNHLY and CDR2 as FYNNEI. V gave up 9 bases and J gave up 2 bases; unmatched junction bases: 2. This CDR3 is 12 amino acids long. CDR3 bases: TGTGCCAGGACAGGGGAAAACACTGAAGCTTTCTTT. It translates to CARTGENTEAFF.